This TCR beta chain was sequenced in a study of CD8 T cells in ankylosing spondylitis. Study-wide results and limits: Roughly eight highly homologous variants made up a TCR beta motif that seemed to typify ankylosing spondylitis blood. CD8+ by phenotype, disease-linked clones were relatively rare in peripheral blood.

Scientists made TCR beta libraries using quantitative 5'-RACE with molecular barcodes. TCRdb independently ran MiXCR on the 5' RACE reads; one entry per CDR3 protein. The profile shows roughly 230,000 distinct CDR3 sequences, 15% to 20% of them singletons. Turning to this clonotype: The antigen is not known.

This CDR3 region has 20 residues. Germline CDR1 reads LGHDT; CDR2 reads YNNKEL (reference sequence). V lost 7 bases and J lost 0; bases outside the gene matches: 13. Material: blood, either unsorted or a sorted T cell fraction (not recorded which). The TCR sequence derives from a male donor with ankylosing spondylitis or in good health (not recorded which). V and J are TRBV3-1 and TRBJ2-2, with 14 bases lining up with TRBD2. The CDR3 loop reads CASNPGTSGSKGANTGELFF. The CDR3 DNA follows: TGTGCCAGCAACCCCGGGACTAGCGGGAGTAAGGGCGCGAACACCGGGGAGCTGTTTTTT.